This T cell receptor beta chain came from a study of T cell responses to AZD1222 COVID-19 vaccine. Findings and limits, study-wide: CD4 TCRs covered the whole spike, strongest at regions 160-218 and 743-854. The donor group comprised mostly white British people and more females; the analysis possibly underestimated clonal diversity. Of spike-specific TCRs, nearly half reportedly target regions left unmutated in variants. Recipients of two AZD1222 doses showed rising Spike-specific TCR breadth and depth.

With respect to this clone: As yet, its antigen is unknown.

This CDR3 has 15 amino acids. Trimming took 11 bases from V and 2 from J, leaving 20 bases between them. Germline V gives CDR1 MNHEY, CDR2 SVGAGI. The table came from immunoSEQ multiplex PCR; TCRdb's copy has only in-frame clones and leaves some out. The repertoire holds approximately 190,000 clones, with around 94% as singletons. The chain joins TRBV6-5 to TRBJ2-3; TRBD1 is a possible D gene (6 bases). This clonotype was sampled from an adult who received the MenACWY meningococcal vaccine as a control. The material was peripheral blood, obtained 28 days after the second dose of the MenACWY control vaccine. CDR3 in amino acids: CAARHSHRDTDTQYF. The DNA of the CDR3 is TGTGCCGCCAGACATTCCCACAGGGACACAGATACGCAGTATTTT.